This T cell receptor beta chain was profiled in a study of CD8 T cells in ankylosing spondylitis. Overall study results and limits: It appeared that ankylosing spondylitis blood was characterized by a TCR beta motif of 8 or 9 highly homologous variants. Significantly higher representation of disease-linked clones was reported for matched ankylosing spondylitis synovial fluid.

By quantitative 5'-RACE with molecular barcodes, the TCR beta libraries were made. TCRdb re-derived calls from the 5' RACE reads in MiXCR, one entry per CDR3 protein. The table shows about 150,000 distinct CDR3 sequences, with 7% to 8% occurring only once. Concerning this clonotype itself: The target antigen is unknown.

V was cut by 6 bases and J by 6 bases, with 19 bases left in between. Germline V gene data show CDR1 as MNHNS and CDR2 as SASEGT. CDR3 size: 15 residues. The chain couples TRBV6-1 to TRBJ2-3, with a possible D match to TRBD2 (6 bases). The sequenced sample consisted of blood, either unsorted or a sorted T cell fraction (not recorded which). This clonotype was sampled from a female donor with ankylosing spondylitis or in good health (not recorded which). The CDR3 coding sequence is TGTGCCAGCAGATCGGGACTCCCTCGCGGGGATACGCAGTATTTT. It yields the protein CASRSGLPRGDTQYF.